This T cell receptor (beta chain) is from a study of blood T cell repertoires in COVID-19. For the study at large: COVID-19 samples collected from the United States, Italy and Spain covered acute and convalescent phases. Sources were T cells, B-cell-depleted T cells, or PBMCs; the material itself was cDNA or gDNA.

TCRdb's copy holds only in-frame clones and misses some; the assay was immunoSEQ multiplex PCR. The table lists 55,000 to 75,000 clones, 84% of them singletons. Sequenced sample: peripheral blood. The sequence derives from a man aged 55-75 years with COVID-19, enrolled during active disease.

CDR3 residues: CATSDPSGPEGGYTF. The CDR3 DNA is TGTGCCACCAGTGACCCCTCCGGGCCTGAGGGAGGCTACACCTTC. The chain carries TRBV24-1 and TRBJ1-2; D gene unclear. Germline V gene lookup returns CDR1 KGHDR and CDR2 SFDVKD. This CDR3 comprises 15 residues. Trimming took 4 bases from V and 8 from J, leaving 19 bases between them.